Listed below are T cell receptor beta chains from one sample, sequenced in a study of shared clonotypes between healthy human individuals. Clones were read by immunoSEQ multiplex PCR, and TCRdb kept only the in-frame ones, dropping some. Among millions of clones listed, about 94% were seen once. The sample taken for sequencing was naive CD8+ T cells sorted from blood. These TCRs come from a young man in good health. CDR3s include the opening cysteine and the closing phenylalanine or tryptophan. Fields, in order: V gene, clone size, D gene, J gene, CDR3 protein, CDR3 DNA. The D gene is left open where the match is weak. Only part of the rows carry a size: once, few, many, or a class if the clone is expanded.

TRBV6-1	NA	TRBD1	TRBJ2-7	CASVYGQGTYEQYF	TGTGCCAGCGTTTATGGACAGGGAACCTACGAGCAGTACTTC
TRBV5-1	NA	TRBD2	TRBJ2-3	CASSLASGGTDTQYF	TGCGCCAGCAGCTTGGCTAGCGGAGGCACAGATACGCAGTATTTT
TRBV9	NA	TRBD2	TRBJ2-2	CASSETSGLNTGELFF	TGTGCCAGCAGCGAAACTAGCGGCTTAAACACCGGGGAGCTGTTTTTT
TRBV5-4	NA	NA	TRBJ2-7	CASSLAGVRDEQYF	TGTGCCAGCAGCTTGGCGGGAGTTCGAGACGAGCAGTACTTC
TRBV10-3	NA	NA	TRBJ1-5	CAISGGQNQPQHF	TGTGCCATCAGTGGGGGGCAAAATCAGCCCCAGCATTTT
TRBV29-1	NA	NA	TRBJ2-7	CSVEDVGGYEQYF	TGCAGCGTTGAAGATGTCGGGGGCTACGAGCAGTACTTC
TRBV6-5	NA	NA	TRBJ1-1	CATGQGEVEAFF	TGTGCCACCGGGCAGGGAGAGGTTGAAGCTTTCTTT
TRBV27	NA	TRBD1	TRBJ2-3	CASSGLVLHRGWSTDTQYF	TGTGCCAGCAGTGGGCTAGTCCTACACAGGGGGTGGTCGACAGATACGCAGTATTTT
TRBV19	NA	NA	TRBJ2-3	CASSLSEGPDTQYF	TGTGCCAGTAGTCTGAGTGAGGGGCCAGATACGCAGTATTTT
TRBV5-1	NA	NA	TRBJ2-7	CASSLGGYPETIIYEQYF	TGCGCCAGCAGCCTAGGGGGGTATCCGGAGACTATCATCTACGAGCAGTACTTC
TRBV25-1	NA	NA	TRBJ2-3	CASSPGSRSTDTQYF	TGTGCCAGCAGTCCGGGCAGTAGGAGCACAGATACGCAGTATTTT
TRBV4-1	NA	NA	TRBJ2-7	CASSPGVGYEQYF	TGCGCCAGCAGCCCCGGCGTCGGATACGAGCAGTACTTC
TRBV6-1	NA	NA	TRBJ2-5	CASTTGFQETQYF	TGTGCCAGCACCACAGGGTTTCAAGAGACCCAGTACTTC
TRBV19	few	TRBD1	TRBJ2-7	CASSPGQAYEQYF	TGTGCCAGTAGCCCGGGACAGGCCTACGAGCAGTACTTC
TRBV9	NA	NA	TRBJ1-1	CASSSRDGTEAFF	TGTGCCAGCAGCTCCCGGGACGGCACTGAAGCTTTCTTT
TRBV19	NA	NA	TRBJ2-4	CASSIDSEFNIQYF	TGTGCCAGTAGTATAGACAGCGAATTTAACATTCAGTACTTC
TRBV29-1	NA	NA	TRBJ1-2	CSVESPQYYNDGYTF	TGCAGCGTTGAATCCCCTCAATACTATAATGATGGCTACACCTTC
TRBV5-1	NA	TRBD1	TRBJ1-2	CASSPGQGATLIYGYTF	TGCGCCAGCAGCCCCGGACAGGGGGCCACTCTAATCTATGGCTACACCTTC
TRBV9	NA	TRBD1	TRBJ2-5	CASSVEWDRDQETQYF	TGTGCCAGCAGCGTAGAATGGGACAGGGACCAAGAGACCCAGTACTTC
TRBV30	NA	NA	TRBJ2-4	CAWSVEGIENIQYF	TGTGCCTGGAGTGTAGAGGGTATTGAAAACATTCAGTACTTC
TRBV7-9	NA	TRBD2	TRBJ2-7	CASTATSVYEQYF	TGTGCCAGCACCGCTACTAGCGTCTACGAGCAGTACTTC
TRBV7-9	NA	TRBD2	TRBJ2-2	CASSSGVAGGPGELFF	TGTGCCAGCAGCTCTGGAGTAGCGGGAGGCCCCGGGGAGCTGTTTTTT
TRBV4-3	NA	TRBD2	TRBJ2-5	CASSQGVVAGGASSETQYF	TGCGCCAGCAGCCAAGGCGTGGTAGCGGGAGGCGCCTCCAGCGAGACCCAGTACTTC
TRBV5-8	NA	TRBD2	TRBJ2-3	CASSWPTSGDDTQYF	TGTGCCAGCAGCTGGCCCACTAGCGGGGACGATACGCAGTATTTT
TRBV27	NA	NA	TRBJ2-1	CASSPGLIYNEQFF	TGTGCCAGCAGTCCGGGACTGATCTACAATGAGCAGTTCTTC
TRBV28	NA	TRBD2	TRBJ2-3	CASSPAQGLAGSDTQYF	TGTGCCAGCAGTCCCGCCCAGGGACTAGCGGGGTCAGATACGCAGTATTTT
TRBV4-3	NA	NA	TRBJ2-2	CASSPSSITNTGELFF	TGCGCCAGCAGCCCGAGTTCGATCACGAACACCGGGGAGCTGTTTTTT
TRBV4-1	NA	NA	TRBJ2-1	CASSPQGPDSYNEQFF	TGCGCCAGCAGCCCCCAGGGCCCCGACTCCTACAATGAGCAGTTCTTC
TRBV5-1	NA	TRBD2	TRBJ2-3	CASSSRLAGHTDTQYF	TGCGCCAGCAGCAGTCGACTAGCGGGCCACACAGATACGCAGTATTTT
TRBV27	NA	TRBD1	TRBJ2-7	CASSGTGAYEQYF	TGTGCCAGCAGTGGGACAGGGGCCTACGAGCAGTACTTC
TRBV6-5	NA	NA	TRBJ2-4	CASSRKVGTNIQYF	TGTGCCAGCAGCCGGAAGGTGGGGACAAACATTCAGTACTTC
TRBV28	NA	NA	TRBJ1-1	CASSLWGPNTEAFF	TGTGCCAGCAGTTTATGGGGCCCCAACACTGAAGCTTTCTTT
TRBV5-4	NA	NA	TRBJ2-7	CASSLSNYRRDEQYF	TGTGCCAGCAGCTTGTCTAATTACAGGCGGGACGAGCAGTACTTC
TRBV27	NA	NA	TRBJ1-3	CASSSMAGPSGNTIYF	TGTGCCAGCAGTTCGATGGCGGGGCCATCTGGAAACACCATATATTTT
TRBV4-1	NA	TRBD1	TRBJ1-2	CASSQEPPGQRGNYGYTF	TGCGCCAGCAGCCAGGAGCCTCCGGGACAGAGGGGTAACTATGGCTACACCTTC
TRBV10-3	NA	TRBD1	TRBJ1-1	CAVAGTVDTEAFF	TGTGCCGTCGCCGGGACAGTCGACACTGAAGCTTTCTTT
TRBV9	NA	NA	TRBJ2-5	CASSQFSGTLEETQYF	TGTGCCAGCAGCCAATTCTCCGGGACGTTGGAAGAGACCCAGTACTTC